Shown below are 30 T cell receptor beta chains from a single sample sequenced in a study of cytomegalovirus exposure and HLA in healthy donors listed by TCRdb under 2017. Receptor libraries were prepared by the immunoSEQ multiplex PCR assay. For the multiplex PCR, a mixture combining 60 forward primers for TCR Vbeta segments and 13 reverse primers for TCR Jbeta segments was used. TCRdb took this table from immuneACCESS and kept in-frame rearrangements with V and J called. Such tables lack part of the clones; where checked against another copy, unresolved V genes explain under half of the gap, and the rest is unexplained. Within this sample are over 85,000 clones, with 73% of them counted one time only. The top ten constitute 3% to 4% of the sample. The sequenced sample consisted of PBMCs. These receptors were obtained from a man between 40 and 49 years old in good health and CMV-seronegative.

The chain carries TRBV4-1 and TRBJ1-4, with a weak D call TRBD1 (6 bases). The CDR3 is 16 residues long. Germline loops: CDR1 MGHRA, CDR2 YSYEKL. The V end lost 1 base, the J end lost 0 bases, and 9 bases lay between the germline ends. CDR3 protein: CASSQATGTTNEKLFF. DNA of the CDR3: TGCGCCAGCAGCCAAGCAACAGGGACAACTAATGAAAAACTGTTTTTT.

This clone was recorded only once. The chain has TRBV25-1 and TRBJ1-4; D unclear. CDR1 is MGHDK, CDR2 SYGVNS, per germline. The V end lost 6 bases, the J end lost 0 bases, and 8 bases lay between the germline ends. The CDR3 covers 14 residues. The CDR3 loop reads CASRAVATNEKLFF. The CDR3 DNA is TGTGCCAGCAGGGCGGTTGCAACTAATGAAAAACTGTTTTTT.

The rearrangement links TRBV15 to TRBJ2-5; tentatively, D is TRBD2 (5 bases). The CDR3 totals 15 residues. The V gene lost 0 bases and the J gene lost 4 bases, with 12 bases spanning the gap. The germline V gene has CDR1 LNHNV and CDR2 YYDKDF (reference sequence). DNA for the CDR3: TGTGCCACCAGCAGAGAGGGTGGAGGTCTAGAGACCCAGTACTTC. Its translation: CATSREGGGLETQYF. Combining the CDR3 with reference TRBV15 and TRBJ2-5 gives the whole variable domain DAMVIQNPRYQVTQFGKPVTLSCSQTLNHNVMYWYQQKSSQAPKLLFHYYDKDFNNEADTPDNFQSRRPNTSFCFLDIRSPGLGDTAMYLCATSREGGGLETQYFGPGTRLLVL.

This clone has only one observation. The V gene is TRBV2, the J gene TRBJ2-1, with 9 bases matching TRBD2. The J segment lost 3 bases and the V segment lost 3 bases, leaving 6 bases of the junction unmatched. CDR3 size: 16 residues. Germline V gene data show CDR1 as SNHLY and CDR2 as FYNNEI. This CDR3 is CASSDVAGEIYNEQFF. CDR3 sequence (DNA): TGTGCCAGCAGTGACGTAGCGGGGGAAATCTACAATGAGCAGTTCTTC.

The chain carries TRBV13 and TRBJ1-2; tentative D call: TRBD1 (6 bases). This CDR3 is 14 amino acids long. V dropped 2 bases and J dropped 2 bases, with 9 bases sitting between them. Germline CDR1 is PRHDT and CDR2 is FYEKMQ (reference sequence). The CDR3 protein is CASSLNRENYGYTF. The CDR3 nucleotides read TGTGCCAGCAGCTTAAACAGGGAGAACTATGGCTACACCTTC.

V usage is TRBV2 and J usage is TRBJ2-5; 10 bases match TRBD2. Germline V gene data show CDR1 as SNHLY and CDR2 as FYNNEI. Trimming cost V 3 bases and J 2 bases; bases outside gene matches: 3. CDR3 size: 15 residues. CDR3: CASSEFSGGQETQYF. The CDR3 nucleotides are TGTGCCAGCAGTGAGTTTAGCGGGGGGCAAGAGACCCAGTACTTC. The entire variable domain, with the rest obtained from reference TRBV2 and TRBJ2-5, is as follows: EPEVTQTPSHQVTQMGQEVILRCVPISNHLYFYWYRQILGQKVEFLVSFYNNEISEKSEIFDDQFSVERPDGSNFTLKIRSTKLEDSAMYFCASSEFSGGQETQYFGPGTRLLVL.

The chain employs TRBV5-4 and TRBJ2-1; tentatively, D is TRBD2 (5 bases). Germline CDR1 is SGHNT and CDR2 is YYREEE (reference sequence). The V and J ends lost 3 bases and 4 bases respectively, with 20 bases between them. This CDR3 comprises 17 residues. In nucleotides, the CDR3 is TGTGCCAGCAGCTCGGGCCTGGGGAGCTGGGATTACAATGAGCAGTTCTTC. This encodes CASSSGLGSWDYNEQFF.

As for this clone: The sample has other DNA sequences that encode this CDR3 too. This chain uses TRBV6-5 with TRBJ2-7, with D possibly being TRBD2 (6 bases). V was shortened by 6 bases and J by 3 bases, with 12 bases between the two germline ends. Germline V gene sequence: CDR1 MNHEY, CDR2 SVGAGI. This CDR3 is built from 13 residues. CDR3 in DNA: TGTGCCAGCAGCTCCCTGGGGGGCTACGAGCAGTACTTC. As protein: CASSSLGGYEQYF.

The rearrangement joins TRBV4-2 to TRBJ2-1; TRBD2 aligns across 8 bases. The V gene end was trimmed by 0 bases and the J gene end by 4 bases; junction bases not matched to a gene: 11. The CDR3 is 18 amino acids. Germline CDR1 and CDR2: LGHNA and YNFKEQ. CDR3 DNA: TGTGCCAGCAGCCAAGATCGGGGGCGCGGGGGGCCGTACAATGAGCAGTTCTTC. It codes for CASSQDRGRGGPYNEQFF.

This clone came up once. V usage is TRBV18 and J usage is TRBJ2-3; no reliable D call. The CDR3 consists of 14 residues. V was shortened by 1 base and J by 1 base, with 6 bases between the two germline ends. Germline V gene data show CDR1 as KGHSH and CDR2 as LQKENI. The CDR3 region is CASSPLGGTDTQYF. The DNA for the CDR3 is TGTGCCAGCTCACCACTCGGAGGCACAGATACGCAGTATTTT.

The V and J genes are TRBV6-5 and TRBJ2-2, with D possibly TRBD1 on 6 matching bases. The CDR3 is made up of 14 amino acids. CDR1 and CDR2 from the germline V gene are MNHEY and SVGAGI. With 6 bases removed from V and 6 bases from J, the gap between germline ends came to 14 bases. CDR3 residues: CASRSSGVAGELFF. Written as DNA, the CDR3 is TGTGCCAGCAGGTCATCAGGGGTGGCCGGGGAGCTGTTTTTT.

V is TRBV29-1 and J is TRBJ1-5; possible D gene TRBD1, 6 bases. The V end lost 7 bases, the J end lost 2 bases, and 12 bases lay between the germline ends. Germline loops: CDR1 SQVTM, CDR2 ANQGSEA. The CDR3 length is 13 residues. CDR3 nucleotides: TGCAGCGCCTCTGGGGGCGGCAATCAGCCCCAGCATTTT. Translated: CSASGGGNQPQHF.

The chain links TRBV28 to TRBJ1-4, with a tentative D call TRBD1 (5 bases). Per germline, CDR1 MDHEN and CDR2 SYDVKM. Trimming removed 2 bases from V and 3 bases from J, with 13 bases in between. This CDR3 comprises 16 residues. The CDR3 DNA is TGTGCCAGCAGTTTAAACCCAGGGAGGGCTAATGAAAAACTGTTTTTT. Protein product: CASSLNPGRANEKLFF.

The CDR3 reads CASSTGQGDTGELFF. CDR3 DNA: TGTGCCAGCAGCACCGGACAGGGGGACACCGGGGAGCTGTTTTTT. This chain links TRBV11-2 with TRBJ2-2; 10 nucleotides line up with TRBD1. The germline CDR1 and CDR2 sequences are SGHAT and FQNNGV. J gave up 3 bases and V 5 bases, and 3 bases lay outside the gene matches. CDR3 length: 15 residues.

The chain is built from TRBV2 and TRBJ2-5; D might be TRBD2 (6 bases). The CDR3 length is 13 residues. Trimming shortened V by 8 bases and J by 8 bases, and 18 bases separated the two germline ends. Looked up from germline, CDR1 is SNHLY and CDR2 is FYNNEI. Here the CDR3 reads CASGGLQETTQYF. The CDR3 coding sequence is TGTGCCAGCGGGGGACTCCAAGAGACCACCCAGTACTTC. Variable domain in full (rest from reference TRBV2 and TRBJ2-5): EPEVTQTPSHQVTQMGQEVILRCVPISNHLYFYWYRQILGQKVEFLVSFYNNEISEKSEIFDDQFSVERPDGSNFTLKIRSTKLEDSAMYFCASGGLQETTQYFGPGTRLLVL.

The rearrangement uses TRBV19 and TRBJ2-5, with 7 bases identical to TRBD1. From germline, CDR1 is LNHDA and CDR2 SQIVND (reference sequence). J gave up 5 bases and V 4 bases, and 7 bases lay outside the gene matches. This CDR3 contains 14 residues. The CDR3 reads CASSNDHRGETQYF. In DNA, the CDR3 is TGTGCCAGTAGTAACGACCACAGGGGTGAGACCCAGTACTTC.

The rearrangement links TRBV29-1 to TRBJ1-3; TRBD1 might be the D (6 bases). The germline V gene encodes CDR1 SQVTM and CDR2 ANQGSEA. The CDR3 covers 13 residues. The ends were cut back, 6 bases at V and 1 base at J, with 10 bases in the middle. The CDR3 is CSVGQSSGNTIYF. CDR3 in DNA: TGCAGCGTCGGACAGTCTTCTGGAAACACCATATATTTT.

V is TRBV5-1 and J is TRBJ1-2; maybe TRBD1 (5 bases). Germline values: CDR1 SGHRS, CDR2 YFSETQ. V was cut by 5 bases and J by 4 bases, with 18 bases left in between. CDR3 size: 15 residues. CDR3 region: CASRGVWGVGYGYTF. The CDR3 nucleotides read TGCGCCAGCAGGGGCGTTTGGGGGGTCGGCTATGGCTACACCTTC.

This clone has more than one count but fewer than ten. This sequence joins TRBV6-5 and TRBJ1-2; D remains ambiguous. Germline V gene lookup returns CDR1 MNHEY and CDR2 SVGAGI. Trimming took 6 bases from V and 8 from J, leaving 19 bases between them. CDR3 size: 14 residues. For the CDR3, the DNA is TGTGCCAGCAGCCCCAACCCCGAGGTTGGCGGCTACACCTTC. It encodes CASSPNPEVGGYTF.

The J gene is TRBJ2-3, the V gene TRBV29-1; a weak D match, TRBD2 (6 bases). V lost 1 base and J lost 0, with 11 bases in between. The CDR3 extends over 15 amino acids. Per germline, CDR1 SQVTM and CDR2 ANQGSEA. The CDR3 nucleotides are TGCAGCGTTGAAGGGACTACCTTTAGCACAGATACGCAGTATTTT. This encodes CSVEGTTFSTDTQYF.

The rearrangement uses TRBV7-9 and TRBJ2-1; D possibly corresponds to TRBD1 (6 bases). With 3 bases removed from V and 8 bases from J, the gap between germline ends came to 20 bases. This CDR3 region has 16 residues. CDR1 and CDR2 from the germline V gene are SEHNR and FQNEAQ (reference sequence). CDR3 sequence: CASSFFQQGSGDEQFF. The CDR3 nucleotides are TGTGCCAGCAGCTTTTTCCAACAGGGCTCCGGCGATGAGCAGTTCTTC.

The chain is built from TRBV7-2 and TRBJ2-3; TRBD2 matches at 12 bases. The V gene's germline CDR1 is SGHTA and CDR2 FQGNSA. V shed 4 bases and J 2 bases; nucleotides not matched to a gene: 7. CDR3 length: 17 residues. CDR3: CASSSMTSGGFTDTQYF. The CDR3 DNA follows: TGTGCCAGCAGCTCTATGACTAGCGGGGGCTTCACAGATACGCAGTATTTT.

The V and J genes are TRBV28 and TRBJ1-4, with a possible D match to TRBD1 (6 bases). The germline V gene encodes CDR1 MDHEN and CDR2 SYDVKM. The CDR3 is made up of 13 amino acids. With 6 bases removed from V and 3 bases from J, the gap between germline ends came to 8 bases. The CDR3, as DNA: TGTGCCAGCAGGGGGGCGTCTAATGAAAAACTGTTTTTT. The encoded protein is CASRGASNEKLFF.

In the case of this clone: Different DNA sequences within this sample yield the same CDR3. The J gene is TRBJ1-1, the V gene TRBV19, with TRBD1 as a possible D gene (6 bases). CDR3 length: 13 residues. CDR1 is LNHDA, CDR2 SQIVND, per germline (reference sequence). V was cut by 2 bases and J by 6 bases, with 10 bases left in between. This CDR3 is CASSIQQGAEAFF. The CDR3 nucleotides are TGTGCCAGTAGTATACAACAGGGCGCTGAAGCTTTCTTT.

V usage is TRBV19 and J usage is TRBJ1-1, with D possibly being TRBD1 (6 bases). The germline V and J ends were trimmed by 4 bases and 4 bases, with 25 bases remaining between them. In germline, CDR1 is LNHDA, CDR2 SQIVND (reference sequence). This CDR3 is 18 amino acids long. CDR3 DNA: TGTGCCAGTAGTAAGGGGCCTGCGGGGGCTACCATGACCACTGAAGCTTTCTTT. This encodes CASSKGPAGATMTTEAFF.

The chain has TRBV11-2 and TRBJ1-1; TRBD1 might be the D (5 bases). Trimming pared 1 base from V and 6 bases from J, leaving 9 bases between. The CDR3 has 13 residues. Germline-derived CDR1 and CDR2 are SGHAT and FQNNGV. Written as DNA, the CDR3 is TGTGCCAGCAGCTTAGGGTCGGGGGCTGAAGCTTTCTTT. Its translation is CASSLGSGAEAFF.

The DNA for the CDR3 is TGTGCCAGCAGCGTAGAAGAGAGGCCTGGAAACACCATATATTTT. It translates to CASSVEERPGNTIYF. This chain connects TRBV9 to TRBJ1-3; D remains ambiguous. V was shortened by 0 bases and J by 2 bases, with 9 bases between the two germline ends. The CDR3 is 15 amino acids. CDR1 is SGDLS and CDR2 is YYNGEE in the germline V gene. The whole variable domain, filled in from reference TRBV9 and TRBJ1-3, reads DSGVTQTPKHLITATGQRVTLRCSPRSGDLSVYWYQQSLDQGLQFLIQYYNGEERAKGNILERFSAQQFPDLHSELNLSSLELGDSALYFCASSVEERPGNTIYFGEGSWLTVV.

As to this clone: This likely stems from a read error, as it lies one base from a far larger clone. CDR3 DNA: TGCGCCAGCAGCCCTGGAGAGGGGGAAGGCTACGAGCAGTACTTC. The encoded protein is CASSPGEGEGYEQYF. The chain employs TRBV4-1 and TRBJ2-7; D perhaps matches TRBD1 (6 bases). This CDR3 spans 15 amino acids. The V and J ends lost 4 bases and 3 bases respectively, with 16 bases between them. Germline assignment: CDR1 MGHRA and CDR2 YSYEKL.

This CDR3 reads CASSQWRVYGYTF. CDR3 DNA: TGTGCCAGCAGCCAGTGGAGGGTCTATGGCTACACCTTC. J is TRBJ1-2 and V is TRBV5-4; the D is unclear. Germline CDR1 reads SGHNT; CDR2 reads YYREEE (reference sequence). This CDR3 has 13 amino acids. Trimming removed 4 bases at V and 4 bases at J, with 11 bases between.

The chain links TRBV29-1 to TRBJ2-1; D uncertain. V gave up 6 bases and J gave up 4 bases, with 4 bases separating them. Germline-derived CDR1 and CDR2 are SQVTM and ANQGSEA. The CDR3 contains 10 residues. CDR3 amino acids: CSVRYNEQFF. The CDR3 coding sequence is TGCAGCGTCCGGTACAATGAGCAGTTCTTC.